These T cell receptor beta chains were read from a single sample in a study of shared clonotypes between healthy human individuals. The protocol was immunoSEQ multiplex PCR, while the TCRdb copy is restricted to in-frame clones and leaves out a portion. The table lists some 2,100,000 clones, approximately 95% of them singletons. Sequences were obtained from naive CD4+ T cells sorted from blood. Receptors were obtained from a young man in good health. Both conserved end residues are part of each CDR3. A D gene is named only where the DNA matches it firmly. Only part of the rows carry a size: once, few, many, or a class if the clone is expanded.

>-|TRBV12-5|-|TRBJ2-3
TGTGCTAGTGGTTTGGACAGGAGCACAGATACGCAGTATTTT
CASGLDRSTDTQYF
>TRBD2|TRBV11-3|-|TRBJ2-2
TGTGCCAGCAGTACCGGGGGGGCGGATGCCGGGGAGCTGTTTTTT
CASSTGGADAGELFF
>-|TRBV15|-|TRBJ2-7
TGTGCCACCAGCAGAGATGATCTGACGGGGGCCTACGAGCAGTACTTC
CATSRDDLTGAYEQYF
>TRBD1|TRBV5-6|-|TRBJ1-3
TGTGCCAGCAGCTTGGACAGGGGCTCTGGAAACACCATATATTTT
CASSLDRGSGNTIYF
>TRBD1|TRBV7-9|-|TRBJ1-2
TGTGCCAGCAGGACGACAGGGACGAATGGCTACACCTTC
CASRTTGTNGYTF
>TRBD1|TRBV6-4|-|TRBJ2-2
TGTGCCAGCAGTGACCCCCCGAGGGACAGTAACACCGGGGAGCTGTTTTTT
CASSDPPRDSNTGELFF
>-|TRBV2|-|TRBJ2-5
TGTGCCAGCAGGACCGGGACTGGGGAGACCCAGTACTTC
CASRTGTGETQYF
>-|TRBV13|-|TRBJ1-1
TGTGCCAGCAGCCCCCGACGGGAGAACACTGAAGCTTTCTTT
CASSPRRENTEAFF
>-|TRBV29-1|-|TRBJ2-7
TGCAGCGTTGATCTCGGGTCCTCCTACGAGCAGTACTTC
CSVDLGSSYEQYF
>-|TRBV5-1|-|TRBJ1-4
TGCGCCAGCAGCCCCGGGGGAGGTAATGAAAAACTGTTTTTT
CASSPGGGNEKLFF
>-|TRBV5-1|-|TRBJ2-1
TGCGCCAGCAGCTTGGTTGGACAGTTTACTAATGAGCAGTTCTTC
CASSLVGQFTNEQFF
>TRBD1|TRBV6-6|-|TRBJ2-7
TGTGCCAGCAGTACCGGGGACAGCCTCTACGAGCAGTACTTC
CASSTGDSLYEQYF
>-|TRBV11-2|-|TRBJ1-6
TGTGCCAGCAGCTTTTACGGAAACTATAATTCACCCCTCCACTTT
CASSFYGNYNSPLHF
>TRBD1|TRBV19|-|TRBJ2-5
TGTGCCAGCACCGGACAGGGGAGGGGGACCCAGTACTTC
CASTGQGRGTQYF
>-|TRBV5-1|-|TRBJ2-3
TGCGCCAGCAGCCTGGGTGATACGCAGTATTTT
CASSLGDTQYF
>TRBD2|TRBV6-6|-|TRBJ2-7
TGTGCCAGCAGTTTCGGACTAGCGGGGCCCTACGAGCAGTACTTC
CASSFGLAGPYEQYF
>TRBD1|TRBV7-2|-|TRBJ2-1
TGTGCCAGCAGTCGCACTTCCGGGACAGGGAACGATGAGCAGTTCTTC
CASSRTSGTGNDEQFF
>-|TRBV29-1|-|TRBJ2-5
TGCAGCGTTGGGGGCCGACTGGGAGAGACCCAGTACTTC
CSVGGRLGETQYF
>-|TRBV10-3|-|TRBJ1-1
TGTGCCATCAGTGACACCCGGGCCCTCGGAGCTTTCTTT
CAISDTRALGAFF
>TRBD2|TRBV29-1|-|TRBJ2-2
TGCAGCGTGGGACTAGCGGTAAACGCGAACACCGGGGAGCTGTTTTTT
CSVGLAVNANTGELFF
>TRBD2|TRBV6-1|-|TRBJ2-5
TGTGCCAGCAACGGGGGGAGTAGGGAGACCCAGTACTTC
CASNGGSRETQYF
>-|TRBV5-1|-|TRBJ2-7
TGCGCCAGCAGTTATCTACAGGGCTACGAGCAGTACTTC
CASSYLQGYEQYF
>-|TRBV28|-|TRBJ1-1
TGTGCCAGCAGTCAGACGGGACATCTGAACACTGAAGCTTTCTTT
CASSQTGHLNTEAFF
>-|TRBV6-5|-|TRBJ1-2
TGTGCCAGCAGTTACGGGGGAACGGATGGCTACACCTTC
CASSYGGTDGYTF
>TRBD1|TRBV5-5|-|TRBJ2-7
TGTGCCAGCAGCCCCAACCAGGGGGCAGACTACGAGCAGTACTTC
CASSPNQGADYEQYF
>-|TRBV18|-|TRBJ1-1
TGTGCCAGCTCACCAATGGAAGGGGGTCTTTCAGACACTGAAGCTTTCTTT
CASSPMEGGLSDTEAFF
>-|TRBV4-1|-|TRBJ2-3
TGCGCCAGCAGCCAAGAGATTTTGGGGGGTCCAGATACGCAGTATTTT
CASSQEILGGPDTQYF
>-|TRBV11-2|-|TRBJ1-1
TGTGCCAGCAGCTTTATACAGGGTGCTGAAGCTTTCTTT
CASSFIQGAEAFF
>TRBD2|TRBV7-3|-|TRBJ2-3
TGTGCCAGCAGCTCTAGCGGGGGGAAGACAGATACGCAGTATTTT
CASSSSGGKTDTQYF
>TRBD2|TRBV5-4|-|TRBJ2-7
TGTGCCAGCAGCTTGGGTTCGGGAGGTGTTCTCGAGCAGTACTTC
CASSLGSGGVLEQYF
>-|TRBV19|-|TRBJ2-7
TGTGCCAGTAGTCGCATAGGGGGAAGCTCCTACGAGCAGTACTTC
CASSRIGGSSYEQYF
>-|TRBV28|-|TRBJ1-1
TGTGCCAGCAGTTCCAGTGGGACTGAAGCTTTCTTT
CASSSSGTEAFF
>-|TRBV2|once|TRBJ1-5
TGTGCCAGCAGTGATTGGCAGGGCGGCAATCAGCCCCAGCATTTT
CASSDWQGGNQPQHF
>-|TRBV5-1|-|TRBJ2-3
TGCGCCAGCAGCTTGGTGTCGGGAAGGGGTGCAGATACGCAGTATTTT
CASSLVSGRGADTQYF
>-|TRBV6-5|-|TRBJ2-7
TGTGCCAGCAGGCCTCCCGGCGGTTCGGGAGAGCAGTACTTC
CASRPPGGSGEQYF
>TRBD1|TRBV28|-|TRBJ1-6
TGTGCCAGCAGCACAGGGGGCTTTTATTCACCCCTCCACTTT
CASSTGGFYSPLHF
>-|TRBV5-1|-|TRBJ1-1
TGCGCCAGCAGTTTTAGTGCAGGGGTAAACACTGAAGCTTTCTTT
CASSFSAGVNTEAFF
>-|TRBV6-1|-|TRBJ1-3
TGTGCCAGCAGCGGAGGAGGGTTGGCTGGAAACACCATATATTTT
CASSGGGLAGNTIYF
>-|TRBV6-7|-|TRBJ2-1
TGTGCCAGCAGTTACATCGGCGGTTACTACAATGAGCAGTTCTTC
CASSYIGGYYNEQFF
>TRBD2|TRBV7-2|-|TRBJ2-2
TGTGCCAGCAGCGCGGGGGGGCAAGGCGTCGGGGAGCTGTTTTTT
CASSAGGQGVGELFF
>-|TRBV4-2|-|TRBJ2-2
TGTGCCAGCAGCCAAGAGGGGGCCACCGGGGAGCTGTTTTTT
CASSQEGATGELFF
>-|TRBV5-6|-|TRBJ2-5
TGTGCCAGCAGCTCGCTGGAGACCCAGTACTTC
CASSSLETQYF
>-|TRBV4-1|-|TRBJ2-5
TGCGCCAGCAGCCAAGGCTGGGGGGTGCCCCAAGAGACCCAGTACTTC
CASSQGWGVPQETQYF
>-|TRBV14|-|TRBJ2-2
TGTGCCAGCAGCCAACCGGGCCTACTCCACACCGCGGAGCTGTTTTTT
CASSQPGLLHTAELFF
>-|TRBV5-1|-|TRBJ1-1
TGCGCCAGCAGCTCGGACAGCGGGTTCGACACTGAAGCTTTCTTT
CASSSDSGFDTEAFF
>TRBD2|TRBV9|-|TRBJ2-1
TGTGCCAGCAGCGTAGCTAGCGGACTATACAATGAGCAGTTCTTC
CASSVASGLYNEQFF